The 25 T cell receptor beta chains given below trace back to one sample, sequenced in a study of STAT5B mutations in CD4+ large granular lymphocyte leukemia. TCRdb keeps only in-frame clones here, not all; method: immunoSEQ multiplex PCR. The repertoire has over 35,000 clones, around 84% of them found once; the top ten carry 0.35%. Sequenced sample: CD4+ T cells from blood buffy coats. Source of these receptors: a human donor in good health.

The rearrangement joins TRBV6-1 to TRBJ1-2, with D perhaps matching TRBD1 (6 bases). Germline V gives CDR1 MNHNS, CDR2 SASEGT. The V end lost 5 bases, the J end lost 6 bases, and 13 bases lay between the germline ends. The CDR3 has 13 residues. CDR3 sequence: CASSPTGIDGYTF. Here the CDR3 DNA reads TGTGCCAGCAGTCCTACAGGGATCGATGGCTACACCTTC.

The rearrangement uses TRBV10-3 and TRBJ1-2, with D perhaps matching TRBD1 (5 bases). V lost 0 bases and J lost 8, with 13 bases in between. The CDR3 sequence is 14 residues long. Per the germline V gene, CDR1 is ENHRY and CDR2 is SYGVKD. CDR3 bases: TGTGCCATCAGTGAGTCTACCTTCGGGGGAGGCTACACCTTC. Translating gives CAISESTFGGGYTF.

CDR3 bases: TGTGCCAGCAGTTATCAAGGGTATGGCTACACCTTC. Its translation: CASSYQGYGYTF. This sequence joins TRBV28 and TRBJ1-2; no clear D gene. This CDR3 is built from 12 residues. The germline V gene has CDR1 MDHEN and CDR2 SYDVKM. The V and J ends lost 4 bases and 5 bases respectively, with 8 bases between them.

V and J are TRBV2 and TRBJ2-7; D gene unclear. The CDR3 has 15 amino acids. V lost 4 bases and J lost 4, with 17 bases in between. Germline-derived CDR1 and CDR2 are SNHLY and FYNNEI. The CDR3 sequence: CASSVRSHGLYEQYF. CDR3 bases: TGTGCCAGCAGTGTTCGGTCTCACGGCCTGTACGAGCAGTACTTC.

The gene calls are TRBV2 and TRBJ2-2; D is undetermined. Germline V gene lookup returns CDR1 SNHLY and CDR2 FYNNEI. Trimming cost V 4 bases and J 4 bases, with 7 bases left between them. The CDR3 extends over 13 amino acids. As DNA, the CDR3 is TGTGCCAGCAGTGCCAGTGGCACCGGGGAGCTGTTTTTT. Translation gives CASSASGTGELFF.

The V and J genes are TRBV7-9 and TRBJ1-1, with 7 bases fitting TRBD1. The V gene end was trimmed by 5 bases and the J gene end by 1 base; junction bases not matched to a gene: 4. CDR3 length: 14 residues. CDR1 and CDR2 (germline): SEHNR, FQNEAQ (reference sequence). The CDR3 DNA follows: TGTGCCAGCAGCCGGGACAGAGGGAACACTGAAGCTTTCTTT. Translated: CASSRDRGNTEAFF.

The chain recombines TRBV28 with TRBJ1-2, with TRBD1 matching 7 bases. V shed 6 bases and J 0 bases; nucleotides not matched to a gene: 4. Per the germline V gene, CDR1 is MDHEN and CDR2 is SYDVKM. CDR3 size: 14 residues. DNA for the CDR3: TGTGCCAGCAGAATGGGACAGTCTAACTATGGCTACACCTTC. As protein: CASRMGQSNYGYTF.

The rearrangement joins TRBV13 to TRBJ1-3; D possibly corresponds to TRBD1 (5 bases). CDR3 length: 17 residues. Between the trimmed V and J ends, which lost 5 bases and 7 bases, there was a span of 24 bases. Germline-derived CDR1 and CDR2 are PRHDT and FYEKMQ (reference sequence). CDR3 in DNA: TGTGCCAGCAGCCAATCGGGGGATCCAATAGGGCCTAACACCATATATTTT. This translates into CASSQSGDPIGPNTIYF.

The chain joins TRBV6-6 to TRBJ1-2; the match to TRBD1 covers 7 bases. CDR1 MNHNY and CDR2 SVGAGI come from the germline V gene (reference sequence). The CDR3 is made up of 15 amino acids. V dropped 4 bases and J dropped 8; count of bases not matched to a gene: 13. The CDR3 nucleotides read TGTGCCAGCAGTTCGGGACAGCTACCCGTGGGGGGCTACACCTTC. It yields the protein CASSSGQLPVGGYTF.

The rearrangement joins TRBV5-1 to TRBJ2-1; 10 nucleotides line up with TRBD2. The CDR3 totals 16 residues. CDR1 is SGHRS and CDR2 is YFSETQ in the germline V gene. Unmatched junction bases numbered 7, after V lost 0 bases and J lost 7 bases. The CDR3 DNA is TGCGCCAGCAGCTTGGCCAGCGGGGGGGATTTGAATGAGCAGTTCTTC. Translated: CASSLASGGDLNEQFF. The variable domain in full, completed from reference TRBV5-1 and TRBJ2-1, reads KAGVTQTPRYLIKTRGQQVTLSCSPISGHRSVSWYQQTPGQGLQFLFEYFSETQRNKGNFPGRFSGRQFSNSRSEMNVSTLELGDSALYLCASSLASGGDLNEQFFGPGTRLTVL.

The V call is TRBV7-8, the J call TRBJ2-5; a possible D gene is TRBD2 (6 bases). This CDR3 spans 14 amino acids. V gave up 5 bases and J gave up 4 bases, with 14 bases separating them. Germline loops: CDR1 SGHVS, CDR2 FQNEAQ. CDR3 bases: TGTGCCAGCAGCATTGGGACTGTTGGAGAGACCCAGTACTTC. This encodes CASSIGTVGETQYF.

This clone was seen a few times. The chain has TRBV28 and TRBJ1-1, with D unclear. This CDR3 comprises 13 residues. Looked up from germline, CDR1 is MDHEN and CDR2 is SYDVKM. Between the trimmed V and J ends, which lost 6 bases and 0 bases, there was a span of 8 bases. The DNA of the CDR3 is TGTGCCAGCAGATCTACAGTGAACACTGAAGCTTTCTTT. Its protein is CASRSTVNTEAFF.

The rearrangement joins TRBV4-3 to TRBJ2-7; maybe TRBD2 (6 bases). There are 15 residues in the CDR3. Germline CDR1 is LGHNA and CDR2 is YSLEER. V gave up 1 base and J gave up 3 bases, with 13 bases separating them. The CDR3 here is CASSQGREPLYEQYF. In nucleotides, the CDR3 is TGCGCCAGCAGCCAAGGGAGGGAGCCTCTCTACGAGCAGTACTTC.

The CDR3 is CASTLGDSSYEQYF. For the CDR3, the DNA is TGTGCCAGCACCCTGGGGGACAGTTCCTACGAGCAGTACTTC. The chain links TRBV28 to TRBJ2-7, with 7 bases identical to TRBD1. V trimming: 7 bases; J trimming: 1 base; junction bases outside the gene matches: 7. The germline gives CDR1 MDHEN, CDR2 SYDVKM. The CDR3 is 14 residues long.

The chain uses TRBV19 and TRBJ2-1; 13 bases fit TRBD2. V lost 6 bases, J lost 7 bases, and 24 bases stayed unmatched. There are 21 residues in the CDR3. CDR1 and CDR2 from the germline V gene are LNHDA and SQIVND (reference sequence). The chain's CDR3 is CASSPGQGESTSGRWRNEQFF. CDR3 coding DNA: TGTGCCAGTAGCCCGGGACAGGGGGAATCGACTAGCGGGAGGTGGAGGAATGAGCAGTTCTTC.

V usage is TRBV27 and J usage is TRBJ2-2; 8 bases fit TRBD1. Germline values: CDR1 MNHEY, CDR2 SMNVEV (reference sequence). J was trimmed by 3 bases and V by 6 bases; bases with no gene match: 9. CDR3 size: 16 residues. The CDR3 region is CASRYSPGQDTGELFF. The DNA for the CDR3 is TGTGCCAGCAGATATAGCCCGGGACAGGACACCGGGGAGCTGTTTTTT.

The chain's CDR3 is CASFDRYTEAFF. CDR3 coding DNA: TGTGCCAGCTTTGACAGGTACACTGAAGCTTTCTTT. V gene TRBV28 combines with J gene TRBJ1-1, with D perhaps matching TRBD1 (6 bases). V shed 8 bases and J shed 3 bases, with 10 bases lying between them. Germline-derived CDR1 and CDR2 are MDHEN and SYDVKM. The CDR3 runs to 12 residues.

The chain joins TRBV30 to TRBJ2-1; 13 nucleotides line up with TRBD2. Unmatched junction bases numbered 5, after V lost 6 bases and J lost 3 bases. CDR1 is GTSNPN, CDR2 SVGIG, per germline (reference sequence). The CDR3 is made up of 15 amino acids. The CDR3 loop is CACALAGGYYNEQFF. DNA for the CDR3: TGTGCCTGTGCACTAGCGGGAGGGTACTACAATGAGCAGTTCTTC.

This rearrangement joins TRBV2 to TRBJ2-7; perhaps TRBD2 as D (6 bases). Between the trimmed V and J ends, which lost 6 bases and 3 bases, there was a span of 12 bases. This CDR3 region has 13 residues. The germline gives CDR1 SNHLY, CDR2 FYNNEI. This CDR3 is CASRGGSFYEQYF. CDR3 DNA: TGTGCCAGCAGGGGGGGATCGTTCTACGAGCAGTACTTC.

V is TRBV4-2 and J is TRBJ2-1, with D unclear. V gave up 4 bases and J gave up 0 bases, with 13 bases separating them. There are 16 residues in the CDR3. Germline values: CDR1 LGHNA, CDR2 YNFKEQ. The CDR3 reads CASSPPSASSYNEQFF. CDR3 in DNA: TGTGCCAGCAGCCCTCCATCGGCGAGCTCCTACAATGAGCAGTTCTTC.

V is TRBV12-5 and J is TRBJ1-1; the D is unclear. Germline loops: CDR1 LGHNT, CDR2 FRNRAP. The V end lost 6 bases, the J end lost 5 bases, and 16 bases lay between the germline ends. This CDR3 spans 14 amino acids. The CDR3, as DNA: TGTGCTAGTGGCCCTGATTCGCGGAGGACTGAAGCTTTCTTT. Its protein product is CASGPDSRRTEAFF.

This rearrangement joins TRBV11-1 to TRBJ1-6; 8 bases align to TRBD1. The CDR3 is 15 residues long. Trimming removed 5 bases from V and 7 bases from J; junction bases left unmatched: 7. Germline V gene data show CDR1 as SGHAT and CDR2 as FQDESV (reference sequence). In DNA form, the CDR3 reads TGTGCCAGCAGCCTCCGGGACAGGCGGAATTCACCCCTCCACTTT. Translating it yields CASSLRDRRNSPLHF.

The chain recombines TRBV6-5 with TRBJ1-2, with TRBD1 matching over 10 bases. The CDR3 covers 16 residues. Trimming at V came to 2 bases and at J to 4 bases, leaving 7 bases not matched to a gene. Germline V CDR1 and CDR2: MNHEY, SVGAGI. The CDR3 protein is CASSYRLTGGSYGYTF. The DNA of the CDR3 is TGTGCCAGCAGTTACCGACTGACAGGGGGCAGCTATGGCTACACCTTC.

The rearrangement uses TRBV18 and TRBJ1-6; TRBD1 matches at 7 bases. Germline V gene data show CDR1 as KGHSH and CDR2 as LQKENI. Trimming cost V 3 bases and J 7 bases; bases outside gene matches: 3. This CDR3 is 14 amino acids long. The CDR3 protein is CASSPGTANSPLHF. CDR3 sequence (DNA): TGTGCCAGCTCACCCGGGACAGCAAATTCACCCCTCCACTTT.

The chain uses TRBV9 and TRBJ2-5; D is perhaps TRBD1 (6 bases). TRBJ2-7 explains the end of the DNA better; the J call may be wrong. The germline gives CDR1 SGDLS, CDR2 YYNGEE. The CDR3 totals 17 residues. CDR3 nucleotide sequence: TGTGCCAGCTCCAAGGGGGTTGGTGGGAGTGGTCCCTACGAGCAGTACTTC. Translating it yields CASSKGVGGSGPYEQYF.